This note documents a single TCR beta chain sequence. The sample belongs to a study of blood T cell repertoires in COVID-19. Study-level background: COVID-19 samples, acute and convalescent, were from the United States, Italy and Spain. Sources were T cells, B-cell-depleted T cells, or PBMCs; the material itself was cDNA or gDNA.

This CDR3 spans 14 amino acids. V gave up 6 bases and J gave up 6 bases; unmatched junction bases: 10. Germline values: CDR1 ENHRY, CDR2 SYGVKD. As processed by the authors: Reference gene primer amplification gave estimated nucleated cell counts. TCRdb's copy holds only in-frame clones and misses some; the assay was immunoSEQ multiplex PCR. The D gene and trimming were derived from the DNA, and the V and J assignments and clone size from that table. The data show approximately 200,000 clones, 87% seen once. Sample: peripheral blood. The TCR comes from a man aged 60 to 75 who had recovered from COVID-19. This chain uses TRBV10-3 with TRBJ2-7; 8 nucleotides line up with TRBD1. CDR3 loop: CAIRPGQGGGEQYF. The CDR3, as DNA: TGTGCCATCAGGCCCGGACAGGGAGGAGGCGAGCAGTACTTC.